This entry is about one TCR beta chain. Antigen: not known. This entry is derived from a study of T cell responses to AZD1222 COVID-19 vaccine. Study as a whole: Doses given second, at about 4 or about 12 weeks, were pooled.

General study points: It should be noted that donors were predominantly white British and more often female, and clonal diversity was possibly underestimated. In all cases, repertoires were sampled only after the peak T cell response. The span of vaccine-associated CD4 TCRs extended across spike, with dominance at 160-218 and 743-854.

The CDR3 covers 16 residues. V was clipped by 4 bases and J by 3 bases; unmatched bases: 9. CDR1 and CDR2 (germline): SGHRS, YFSETQ. TCRdb's table, derived via immunoSEQ multiplex PCR, lists solely in-frame clones and lacks some. Of about 130,000 clones detected, roughly 93% appear once; the ten largest clones hold about 3%. Specimen: peripheral blood, collected on day 0 of AZD1222 vaccination. V and J are TRBV5-1 and TRBJ2-3; 9 bases are a match to TRBD2. This receptor was taken from an adult in good health. The CDR3 loop reads CASSPGLALQTDTQYF. The CDR3 coding sequence is TGCGCCAGCAGCCCCGGACTAGCGCTGCAAACAGATACGCAGTATTTT.